Presented here are 32 T cell receptor beta chains from one specimen sequenced in a study of blood T cell repertoires in COVID-19 (TCRdb year 2020). The library was generated by the immunoSEQ multiplex PCR assay. The source is immuneACCESS, and TCRdb retained only in-frame sequences with V and J called. Part of the clones is not carried over; for the studies checked, unresolved V genes explain less than half of this, and the remainder is unexplained. The sample table contains nearly 250,000 clones; only one count was recorded for approximately 90% of them. The ten largest clones capture over 0.75% of the sample. The source material was PBMCs or T cells enriched from blood (not recorded which). These receptors all stem from a man aged 50 to 59 who had been exposed to COVID-19.

The V call is TRBV10-3, the J call TRBJ1-4; D gene unclear. The CDR3 consists of 15 residues. The V end lost 3 bases, the J end lost 5 bases, and 13 bases lay between the germline ends. Germline CDR1 ENHRY, CDR2 SYGVKD. CDR3 DNA sequence: TGTGCCATCAGTGACCGGGGTCAGACGAATGAAAAACTGTTTTTT. This codes for CAISDRGQTNEKLFF.

The V and J genes are TRBV5-6 and TRBJ1-4; a weak D match, TRBD1 (6 bases). Looked up from germline, CDR1 is SGHDT and CDR2 is YYEEEE. The CDR3 has 17 amino acids. V lost 4 bases and J 5 bases, leaving 21 bases between the germline ends. CDR3 coding DNA: TGTGCCAGCAGCCCTAAGCGAAGCGGGACACCAAATGAAAAACTGTTTTTT. It specifies CASSPKRSGTPNEKLFF.

The rearrangement links TRBV10-2 to TRBJ1-1; tentatively, D is TRBD1 (6 bases). The germline V gene has CDR1 WSHSY and CDR2 SAAADI. The CDR3 covers 15 residues. Trimming pared 3 bases from V and 4 bases from J, leaving 15 bases between. The CDR3 coding sequence is TGCGCCAGCAGTGACCGGGGGGCGGTAAGCACTGAAGCTTTCTTT. Protein sequence: CASSDRGAVSTEAFF.

The chain combines TRBV5-1 with TRBJ1-6; TRBD1 might be the D (5 bases). The V gene lost 0 bases and the J gene lost 10 bases, with 14 bases spanning the gap. The CDR3 spans 15 residues. Germline V gene data show CDR1 as SGHRS and CDR2 as YFSETQ. The DNA of the CDR3 is TGCGCCAGCAGCTTGGTGGGCAGGGAACGGTCACCCCTCCACTTT. This gives the protein CASSLVGRERSPLHF.

The chain joins TRBV13 to TRBJ1-5; D possibly corresponds to TRBD1 (5 bases). Trimming shortened V by 0 bases and J by 4 bases, and 7 bases separated the two germline ends. The CDR3 spans 14 residues. CDR1 and CDR2 from the germline V gene are PRHDT and FYEKMQ (reference sequence). This chain's CDR3 is CASSLGGGNQPQHF. CDR3 bases: TGTGCCAGCAGCTTAGGGGGGGGTAATCAGCCCCAGCATTTT.

Worth noting for this clone: The junction differs from germline at one of its ends, possibly a read error. V usage is TRBV5-1 and J usage is TRBJ2-1; 12 nucleotides match TRBD2. Germline V gene data show CDR1 as SGHRS and CDR2 as YFSETQ. The CDR3 sequence is 17 residues long. The CDR3 spells CAGSVERLAGGPNEQFF. DNA of the CDR3: TGCGCCGGCAGCGTCGAACGCCTAGCGGGAGGGCCGAATGAGCAGTTCTTC.

The chain uses TRBV18 and TRBJ1-4; D ambiguous. Germline CDR1 is KGHSH and CDR2 is LQKENI. V was trimmed by 2 bases and J by 5 bases, leaving 12 bases between them. This CDR3 is built from 15 residues. The CDR3 nucleotides read TGTGCCAGCTCACCAGTGGGAGGCCAGAATGAAAAACTGTTTTTT. Its translation is CASSPVGGQNEKLFF.

This clone was counted once. CDR3 amino acids: CASSLVLLIGELFF. DNA for the CDR3: TGTGCCAGCAGCTTAGTACTACTGATCGGGGAGCTGTTTTTT. The chain employs TRBV11-2 and TRBJ2-2; D unclear. The CDR3 extends over 14 amino acids. Germline-derived CDR1 and CDR2 are SGHAT and FQNNGV. Trimming cost V 1 base and J 7 bases, with 10 bases left between them.

The chain carries TRBV19 and TRBJ1-2; TRBD1 agrees at 7 bases. This CDR3 is built from 12 residues. V shed 8 bases and J 2 bases; nucleotides not matched to a gene: 2. Germline V gives CDR1 LNHDA, CDR2 SQIVND (reference sequence). In DNA form, the CDR3 reads TGTGCCAGTGTACAGGGGAACTATGGCTACACCTTC. This codes for CASVQGNYGYTF.

V gene TRBV5-1 combines with J gene TRBJ1-1; 8 nucleotides match TRBD1. CDR1 and CDR2 from the germline V gene are SGHRS and YFSETQ. The junction had 8 bases not matched to a gene; V was cut back by 0 bases and J by 4 bases. This CDR3 has 16 residues. The CDR3 bases are TGCGCCAGCAGCTTGGTGGGACAGGCCGGAGGCACTGAAGCTTTCTTT. This sequence encodes CASSLVGQAGGTEAFF.

The genes are TRBV25-1 and TRBJ2-1; 10 nucleotides align to TRBD1. The CDR3 spans 16 residues. CDR1 is MGHDK, CDR2 SYGVNS, per germline. V lost 4 bases, J lost 7 bases, and 10 bases stayed unmatched. The CDR3: CASSANRDRGRNEQFF. The CDR3, as DNA: TGTGCCAGCAGTGCCAACCGGGACAGGGGTAGGAATGAGCAGTTCTTC.

The genes are TRBV2 and TRBJ1-1; D is possibly TRBD1 (6 bases). Germline CDR1 and CDR2: SNHLY and FYNNEI. The germline V and J ends were trimmed by 4 bases and 2 bases, with 11 bases remaining between them. The CDR3 sequence is 14 residues long. The CDR3 loop is CASSVGGANTEAFF. The CDR3 DNA reads TGTGCCAGCAGTGTGGGGGGGGCCAACACTGAAGCTTTCTTT.

This clone was detected once. The chain recombines TRBV27 with TRBJ1-5; a weak D match, TRBD1 (6 bases). The CDR3 has 13 residues. Trimming took 9 bases from V and 4 from J, leaving 13 bases between them. Germline CDR1 MNHEY, CDR2 SMNVEV (reference sequence). The CDR3 DNA sequence: TGTGCCAGTTCGGACAGACTTAATCAGCCCCAGCATTTT. It translates to CASSDRLNQPQHF.

The CDR3 loop reads CAIQKIQGKENTEAFF. CDR3 sequence (DNA): TGTGCCATCCAGAAAATACAGGGTAAAGAGAACACTGAAGCTTTCTTT. The chain employs TRBV2 and TRBJ1-1, with D possibly being TRBD1 (6 bases). Germline assignment: CDR1 SNHLY and CDR2 FYNNEI. Trimming stripped 10 bases from V and 1 base from J, with 22 bases between. The CDR3 extends over 16 amino acids.

The V call is TRBV19, the J call TRBJ1-5; 7 positions match TRBD1. Losses at the gene ends were 9 bases for V and 0 bases for J; bases not matched to a gene: 5. The CDR3 spans 14 residues. Germline assignment: CDR1 LNHDA and CDR2 SQIVND (reference sequence). CDR3 sequence reads: CASKGQDSNQPQHF. The CDR3 region has the DNA TGTGCCAGCAAAGGACAGGATAGCAATCAGCCCCAGCATTTT.

The rearrangement links TRBV30 to TRBJ1-2, with a possible D match to TRBD1 (5 bases). Trimming took off 2 bases at V and 4 bases at J, with 11 bases between the two ends. Germline CDR1 and CDR2: GTSNPN and SVGIG (reference sequence). The CDR3 extends over 13 amino acids. As DNA, the CDR3 is TGTGCCTGGAGTCGGGGGACCCTCTATGGCTACACCTTC. Encoded protein: CAWSRGTLYGYTF.

This clone was seen a single time. The chain has TRBV6-1 and TRBJ1-2; weak D call: TRBD1 (5 bases). Trimming left V 1 base short and J 7 bases short, with 13 bases between. This CDR3 has 14 amino acids. Germline V gene data show CDR1 as MNHNS and CDR2 as SASEGT. The DNA of the CDR3 is TGTGCCAGCAGTGAAGGTTCAGGGAAAAGTGGCTACACCTTC. The encoded protein is CASSEGSGKSGYTF.

In DNA, the CDR3 is TGTGCCAGTAGCCCCCGGGGACAGGGGGCGTTAAGAGCTTTCTTT. The encoded protein is CASSPRGQGALRAFF. This chain connects TRBV19 to TRBJ1-1; TRBD1 matches 12 bases. The CDR3 contains 15 residues. Losses at the gene ends were 6 bases for V and 10 bases for J; bases not matched to a gene: 12. CDR1 LNHDA and CDR2 SQIVND come from the germline V gene (reference sequence).

The chain's CDR3 is CASNNRGRGYTF. The CDR3, as DNA: TGTGCCAGCAACAACAGGGGGAGAGGCTACACCTTC. The V and J genes are TRBV2 and TRBJ1-2; 8 bases agree with TRBD1. CDR1 and CDR2 from the germline V gene are SNHLY and FYNNEI. Trimming cost V 7 bases and J 8 bases; bases outside gene matches: 6. The CDR3 is 12 residues long.

V and J are TRBV4-1 and TRBJ2-1, with D possibly being TRBD2 (7 bases). In germline, CDR1 is MGHRA, CDR2 YSYEKL. The CDR3 totals 13 residues. Trimming stripped 5 bases from V and 12 bases from J, with 17 bases between. For the CDR3, the DNA is TGCGCCAGCAGCACTCTGGTGGGGGGGCGGCAGTTCTTC. Amino acids: CASSTLVGGRQFF.

The chain recombines TRBV9 with TRBJ2-1; 10 nucleotides agree with TRBD2. Germline assignment: CDR1 SGDLS and CDR2 YYNGEE. The CDR3 is 16 residues long. The ends lost 3 bases at V and 4 bases at J; junction bases unmatched: 7. The DNA for the CDR3 is TGTGCCAGCAGCGCATCGACTAGCGGGCCATACAATGAGCAGTTCTTC. Protein: CASSASTSGPYNEQFF.

For the CDR3, the DNA is TGTGCCAGCAGTAGCCAGGGGTTGAGCTCCTATAATTCACCCCTCCACTTT. Translation: CASSSQGLSSYNSPLHF. This chain joins TRBV27 and TRBJ1-6; TRBD1 might be the D (6 bases). V was cut by 5 bases and J by 0 bases, with 14 bases left in between. The CDR3 has 17 residues. Germline V CDR1 and CDR2: MNHEY, SMNVEV (reference sequence).

The chain joins TRBV7-9 to TRBJ2-7; tentatively, D is TRBD1 (5 bases). This CDR3 is built from 13 residues. The V gene's germline CDR1 is SEHNR and CDR2 FQNEAQ (reference sequence). Trimming cost V 2 bases and J 5 bases, with 10 bases left between them. CDR3 region: CASSLWGEDEQYF. The CDR3 DNA sequence: TGTGCCAGCAGCTTATGGGGCGAGGACGAGCAGTACTTC.

This clone was detected only once. This chain uses TRBV5-1 with TRBJ1-2; D perhaps matches TRBD1 (5 bases). Germline-derived CDR1 and CDR2 are SGHRS and YFSETQ. The CDR3 spans 17 residues. Trimming took off 1 base at V and 2 bases at J, with 18 bases between the two ends. The CDR3, as DNA: TGCGCCAGCAGCTTGTCCGTCAGGGTCTCAGAAAACTATGGCTACACCTTC. The encoded protein is CASSLSVRVSENYGYTF.

The chain combines TRBV15 with TRBJ1-1, with D possibly TRBD1 on 5 matching bases. The V and J ends lost 0 bases and 4 bases respectively, with 9 bases between them. CDR3 length: 14 residues. The germline V gene encodes CDR1 LNHNV and CDR2 YYDKDF (reference sequence). The CDR3 region is CATSRDIRATEAFF. The CDR3 nucleotides are TGTGCCACCAGCAGAGACATCAGGGCCACTGAAGCTTTCTTT.

The chain employs TRBV2 and TRBJ1-5; maybe TRBD1 (6 bases). V lost 5 bases to trimming and J lost 9 bases, with 14 bases between them. Germline-derived CDR1 and CDR2 are SNHLY and FYNNEI. This CDR3 is built from 13 residues. This chain's CDR3 is CASSFTGLTPQHF. The CDR3 nucleotides are TGTGCCAGCAGTTTCACAGGGCTAACGCCCCAGCATTTT.

This rearrangement joins TRBV9 to TRBJ1-2; D not certain. This CDR3 contains 14 residues. Germline-derived CDR1 and CDR2 are SGDLS and YYNGEE. V was clipped by 7 bases and J by 2 bases, with 15 bases between them. CDR3 nucleotides: TGTGCCAGCTCCCCCCTCCAGGCCAACTATGGCTACACCTTC. It translates to CASSPLQANYGYTF.

The rearrangement links TRBV3-1 (or the pseudogene TRBV3-2) to TRBJ2-1; 11 bases are shared with TRBD2. V was clipped by 1 base and J by 3 bases; unmatched bases: 2. This CDR3 is built from 16 residues. Germline CDR1 LGHDT, CDR2 YNNKEL (reference sequence). The CDR3 nucleotides are TGTGCCAGCAGCCAAGGGGGACTAGCGGTCTACAATGAGCAGTTCTTC. Amino acid sequence: CASSQGGLAVYNEQFF.

The CDR3 DNA sequence: TGCAGTGTTGGGACAGGCTATGGCTACACCTTC. Amino acids: CSVGTGYGYTF. The chain links TRBV20-1 to TRBJ1-2; 8 positions agree with TRBD1. Trimming removed 7 bases from V and 4 bases from J; junction bases left unmatched: 2. The germline V gene has CDR1 DFQATT and CDR2 SNEGSKA (reference sequence). CDR3 length: 11 amino acids.

V gene TRBV24-1 combines with J gene TRBJ1-2, with a possible D match to TRBD1 (6 bases). The CDR3 covers 16 residues. CDR1 is KGHDR, CDR2 SFDVKD, per germline. Trimming took off 10 bases at V and 7 bases at J, with 27 bases between the two ends. The CDR3 loop reads CATTPIQGQKGIGYTF. The CDR3 DNA reads TGTGCCACAACCCCCATCCAGGGACAAAAAGGCATTGGCTACACCTTC.

J is TRBJ2-1 and V is TRBV7-9; the match to TRBD1 covers 8 bases. V lost 4 bases and J lost 10; bases outside the gene matches: 6. The CDR3 totals 13 residues. CDR1 SEHNR and CDR2 FQNEAQ come from the germline V gene (reference sequence). The CDR3 nucleotides read TGTGCCAGCAGCTCCAGGGGGCTAGGCGAGCAGTTCTTC. This encodes CASSSRGLGEQFF. The complete variable domain, with remaining parts taken from reference TRBV7-9 and TRBJ2-1, reads DTGVSQNPRHKITKRGQNVTFRCDPISEHNRLYWYRQTLGQGPEFLTYFQNEAQLEKSRLLSDRFSAERPKGSFSTLEIQRTEQGDSAMYLCASSSRGLGEQFFGPGTRLTVL.

CDR3 region: CASSLILNTGELFF. In DNA form, the CDR3 reads TGCGCCAGCAGCTTGATACTGAACACCGGGGAGCTGTTTTTT. The chain is built from TRBV5-1 and TRBJ2-2; no firm D call. V lost 1 base and J lost 1, with 5 bases in between. Germline CDR1 and CDR2: SGHRS and YFSETQ. CDR3 length equals 14 residues. Supplemented by reference TRBV5-1 and TRBJ2-2, the full variable domain reads KAGVTQTPRYLIKTRGQQVTLSCSPISGHRSVSWYQQTPGQGLQFLFEYFSETQRNKGNFPGRFSGRQFSNSRSEMNVSTLELGDSALYLCASSLILNTGELFFGEGSRLTVL.